This is a list of T cell receptor beta chains from one sample in a study of blood T cell repertoires in COVID-19. The method was immunoSEQ multiplex PCR; TCRdb's version includes in-frame clones alone and lacks a portion of them. This table has hundreds of thousands of clones, more than 85% appearing once. Sequences were obtained from peripheral blood. These receptors originate from a man in his 70s with acute or convalescent COVID-19. The CDR3 runs from the conserved cysteine through the conserved F or W. The D gene is left open where the match is weak. Size tells how often a clone was seen (once, few, many) or the class of an expanded clone, and some rows leave it out.

>few|TRBJ1-1|.|TRBV3-1/TRBV3-2
CASSQGGTRAFF
TGTGCCAGCAGCCAAGGGGGGACTAGGGCTTTCTTT
>.|TRBJ2-3|.|TRBV7-2
CASSLVFTDTQYF
TGTGCCAGCAGCTTAGTATTCACAGATACGCAGTATTTT
>.|TRBJ2-1|.|TRBV3-1/TRBV3-2
CASSQPRTSMHNEQFF
TGTGCCAGCAGCCAACCCAGAACTAGCATGCACAATGAGCAGTTCTTC
>.|TRBJ2-3|.|TRBV4-2
CASSPGTFDTQYF
TGTGCCAGCAGCCCCGGGACTTTTGATACGCAGTATTTT
>.|TRBJ1-1|.|TRBV13
CASSPQSGNTEAFF
TGTGCCAGCAGCCCCCAATCAGGGAACACTGAAGCTTTCTTT
>once|TRBJ2-2|.|TRBV7-2
CASSLRAGELFF
TGTGCCAGCAGCTTACGGGCCGGGGAGCTGTTTTTT
>.|TRBJ2-1|TRBD2|TRBV11-2
CASSRLAGGLHYNEQFF
TGTGCCAGCAGCAGACTAGCGGGGGGGCTCCACTACAATGAGCAGTTCTTC
>.|TRBJ2-1|TRBD2|TRBV5-4
CASSHAGGNEQFF
TGTGCCAGCAGCCACGCGGGGGGCAATGAGCAGTTCTTC
>.|TRBJ1-2|TRBD1|TRBV28
CAIRDDRAGGGYTF
TGTGCCATCAGAGATGACAGGGCTGGGGGTGGCTACACCTTC
>few|TRBJ2-2|TRBD1|TRBV30
CAWSPYRGTGELFF
TGTGCCTGGAGCCCCTACAGGGGCACCGGGGAGCTGTTTTTT